This passage covers 18 T cell receptor beta chains from one sample sequenced in a study of T-cell reconstitution after alpha-beta-depleted transplantation in children. During its preparation, the TCRbeta library received unique molecular identifiers. TCRdb ran MiXCR on the PCR reads and lists one entry per CDR3 protein. The data contain roughly 180,000 distinct CDR3 sequences, 11% of them singletons. Sequencing was performed on PBMCs, taken before TCRalphabeta/CD19-depleted stem cell transplant. These receptors were taken from a boy between 2 and 10 years old with acute myeloid leukemia, due to receive a stem cell transplant.

There are many counts of this clonotype. The CDR3 nucleotides are TGCAGTGCTAGAGATGCGAGACGCCCGGAGGAGACCCAGTACTTC. Protein product: CSARDARRPEETQYF. This chain uses TRBV20-1 with TRBJ2-5; the D is unclear. The V end lost 0 bases, the J end lost 5 bases, and 16 bases lay between the germline ends. The CDR3 length is 15 residues. Germline lookup yields CDR1 DFQATT and CDR2 SNEGSKA (reference sequence).

This clonotype was observed at least ten times. The rearrangement links TRBV25-1 to TRBJ2-7, with 10 bases fitting TRBD1. The CDR3 totals 20 residues. Germline V gives CDR1 MGHDK, CDR2 SYGVNS. Germline trimming cut 4 bases from V and 0 bases from J; bases unmatched to any gene: 18. CDR3 DNA sequence: TGTGCCAGCAGTGTATCCGGCGGGACAGGGGTTCTGATAAGCTCCTACGAGCAGTACGTC. Amino acid sequence: CASSVSGGTGVLISSYEQYV.

This clonotype was detected many times. V gene TRBV5-1 combines with J gene TRBJ1-2; no definite D call. The V and J ends lost 3 bases and 8 bases respectively, with 17 bases between them. Germline-derived CDR1 and CDR2 are SGHRS and YFSETQ. The CDR3 length is 14 residues. The CDR3 is CASSSDRAQGGYTF. DNA for the CDR3: TGCGCCAGCAGCTCGGACCGGGCCCAAGGGGGCTACACCTTC.

This clonotype occurred many times. The rearrangement uses TRBV29-1 and TRBJ2-1; 14 nucleotides align to TRBD2. The V gene's germline CDR1 is SQVTM and CDR2 ANQGSEA. CDR3 size: 15 residues. V lost 7 bases and J lost 8; bases outside the gene matches: 10. CDR3 protein: CSGPPGLAGEDEQFF. CDR3 DNA: TGCAGCGGTCCCCCGGGACTAGCGGGAGAAGATGAGCAGTTCTTC.

This clonotype was found many times. V is TRBV18 and J is TRBJ2-7; 10 bases are a match to TRBD2. CDR3 size: 15 residues. Trimming at V came to 4 bases and at J to 4 bases, leaving 7 bases not matched to a gene. The germline V gene has CDR1 KGHSH and CDR2 LQKENI. The CDR3 coding sequence is TGTGCCAGCTCACTCGAAGCGGGAGGGCCTTACGAGCAGTACTTC. Translating it yields CASSLEAGGPYEQYF.

Ten or more counts support this clonotype. The chain uses TRBV7-9 and TRBJ1-5; D gene uncertain. CDR3 length: 14 residues. The germline V gene has CDR1 SEHNR and CDR2 FQNEAQ (reference sequence). Trimming cost V 3 bases and J 6 bases, with 12 bases left between them. CDR3 residues: CASSFSGGFQPQHF. CDR3 sequence (DNA): TGTGCCAGCAGCTTCAGTGGAGGATTTCAGCCCCAGCATTTT.

About this clonotype itself: At one end the junction does not follow the germline gene, possibly because of a read error. The CDR3 loop is CASSSLRDRGSGLSSPPHF. CDR3 in DNA: TGTGCCAGCAGCTCTCTCCGGGACAGGGGATCAGGGTTGAGTTCACCCCCCCACTTT. V gene TRBV3-1 combines with J gene TRBJ1-6, with 10 positions matching TRBD1. Per germline, CDR1 LGHDT and CDR2 YNNKEL (reference sequence). This CDR3 is 19 amino acids long.

In its sample, this clonotype was seen many times. The V call is TRBV7-8, the J call TRBJ2-2, with 7 bases that match TRBD1. Germline lookup yields CDR1 SGHVS and CDR2 FQNEAQ. The CDR3 is made up of 14 amino acids. V dropped 5 bases and J dropped 4; count of bases not matched to a gene: 4. CDR3 coding DNA: TGTGCCAGCAGCCGACGGGACAGCACCGGGGAGCTGTTTTTT. It codes for CASSRRDSTGELFF.

This clonotype was recorded many times. The chain recombines TRBV5-1 with TRBJ1-1; D ambiguous. The CDR3 spans 12 residues. Germline V gene sequence: CDR1 SGHRS, CDR2 YFSETQ. V gave up 0 bases and J gave up 8 bases, with 8 bases separating them. The CDR3 region is CASSLASGEAFF. CDR3 coding DNA: TGCGCCAGCAGCTTGGCCTCTGGGGAAGCTTTCTTT.

This clonotype was found many times. The chain has TRBV13 and TRBJ2-7; D not resolved. Trimming cost V 3 bases and J 2 bases, with 14 bases left between them. CDR1 is PRHDT and CDR2 is FYEKMQ in the germline V gene (reference sequence). The CDR3 covers 15 residues. CDR3 sequence reads: CASSFAPQGPYEQYF. The DNA of the CDR3 is TGTGCCAGCAGCTTCGCCCCCCAAGGGCCCTACGAGCAGTACTTC.

Of note for this clonotype: Since a much larger clone is just one base distant, this may be a read error. Here the CDR3 omits its conserved ending phenylalanine or tryptophan, so a read error is the likely source. This chain links TRBV4-1 with TRBJ2-3; 8 bases align to TRBD2. Unmatched junction bases numbered 3, after V lost 4 bases and J lost 3 bases. Germline V gene sequence: CDR1 MGHRA, CDR2 YSYEKL. The CDR3 runs 14 residues. The CDR3 DNA follows: TGCGCCAGCAGCCGGGGACTAGAGACAGATACGCAGTATTCT. Residues: CASSRGLETDTQYS.

Ten or more counts support this clonotype. V usage is TRBV3-1 and J usage is TRBJ2-1; possible D gene TRBD2, 6 bases. With 1 base removed from V and 9 bases from J, the gap between germline ends came to 13 bases. Per the germline V gene, CDR1 is LGHDT and CDR2 is YNNKEL (reference sequence). The CDR3 has 14 amino acids. In DNA form, the CDR3 reads TGTGCCAGCAGCCAAGTCGGAGGGTCGGGTGAGCAGTTCTTC. Translating it yields CASSQVGGSGEQFF.

Ten or more counts support this clonotype. The genes are TRBV4-1 and TRBJ2-1; 12 bases fit TRBD2. CDR3 size: 17 residues. Trimming took 1 base from V and 0 from J; bases not matched to a gene: 1. The germline V gene encodes CDR1 MGHRA and CDR2 YSYEKL. The CDR3 DNA is TGCGCCAGCAGCCAAGGGACTAGCGGGATCTCCTACAATGAGCAGTTCTTC. This codes for CASSQGTSGISYNEQFF.

This clonotype was seen ten or more times. This sequence joins TRBV20-1 and TRBJ1-5; D not resolved. The germline CDR1 and CDR2 sequences are DFQATT and SNEGSKA (reference sequence). The CDR3 extends over 13 amino acids. The V and J ends lost 6 bases and 9 bases respectively, with 18 bases between them. In nucleotides, the CDR3 is TGCAGTGCCGAAGATCGAGCAGGAGGGCCCCAGCATTTT. Encoded protein: CSAEDRAGGPQHF.

This clonotype appeared many times. The chain links TRBV7-3 to TRBJ2-2; 7 nucleotides agree with TRBD2. The germline V gene has CDR1 SGHTA and CDR2 FQGTGA. Germline trimming cut 5 bases from V and 0 bases from J; bases unmatched to any gene: 9. The CDR3 length is 17 residues. The DNA for the CDR3 is TGTGCCAGCAGCCCCTCCCGCGGACTAGCGAACACCGGGGAGCTGTTTTTT. This encodes CASSPSRGLANTGELFF.

Ten or more counts support this clonotype. The chain couples TRBV7-8 to TRBJ1-5; D perhaps matches TRBD1 (5 bases). V lost 2 bases, J lost 6 bases, and 11 bases lay in between. The CDR3 sequence is 14 residues long. Germline lookup yields CDR1 SGHVS and CDR2 FQNEAQ. The CDR3 bases are TGTGCCAGCAGCTTACCCGGGGGGGGTCAGCCCCAGCATTTT. Translated, it gives CASSLPGGGQPQHF.

This clonotype has ten or more counts. The J gene is TRBJ1-5, the V gene TRBV10-3; TRBD1 matches at 7 bases. Per the germline V gene, CDR1 is ENHRY and CDR2 is SYGVKD. With 0 bases clipped from V and 4 bases from J, the junction kept 3 bases outside the gene matches. This CDR3 is built from 15 residues. CDR3 bases: TGTGCCATCAGTGAGTCAGGGACAGCGAATCAGCCCCAGCATTTT. It is translated as CAISESGTANQPQHF.

V and J are TRBV5-1 and TRBJ2-2; no definite D call. From germline, CDR1 is SGHRS and CDR2 YFSETQ. CDR3 length: 14 amino acids. Between the trimmed V and J ends, which lost 4 bases and 6 bases, there was a span of 13 bases. Here the CDR3 reads CASSRDPVAGELFF. The CDR3 DNA sequence: TGCGCCAGCAGCAGGGATCCAGTGGCCGGGGAGCTGTTTTTT.